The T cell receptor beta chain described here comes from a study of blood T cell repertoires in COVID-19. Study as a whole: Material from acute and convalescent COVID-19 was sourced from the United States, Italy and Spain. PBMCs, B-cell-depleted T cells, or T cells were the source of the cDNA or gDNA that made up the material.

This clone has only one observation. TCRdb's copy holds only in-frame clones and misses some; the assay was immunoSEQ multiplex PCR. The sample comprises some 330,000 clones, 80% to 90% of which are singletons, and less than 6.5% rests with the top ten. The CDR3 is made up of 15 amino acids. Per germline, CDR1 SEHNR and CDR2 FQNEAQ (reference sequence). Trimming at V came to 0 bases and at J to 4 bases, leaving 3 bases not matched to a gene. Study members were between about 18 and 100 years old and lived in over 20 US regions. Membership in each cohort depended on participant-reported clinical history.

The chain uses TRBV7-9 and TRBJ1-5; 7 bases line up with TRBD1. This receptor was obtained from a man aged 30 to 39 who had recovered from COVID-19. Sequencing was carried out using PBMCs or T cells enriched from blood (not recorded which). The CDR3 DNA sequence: TGTGCCAGCAGCTTAGCCGGGACAGTGAATCAGCCCCAGCATTTT. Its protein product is CASSLAGTVNQPQHF. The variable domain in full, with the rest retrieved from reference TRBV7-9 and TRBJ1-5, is DTGVSQNPRHKITKRGQNVTFRCDPISEHNRLYWYRQTLGQGPEFLTYFQNEAQLEKSRLLSDRFSAERPKGSFSTLEIQRTEQGDSAMYLCASSLAGTVNQPQHFGDGTRLSIL.